This is a list of T cell receptor beta chains from one sample in a study of CD8 T cells in ankylosing spondylitis. TCRdb reprocessed the 5' RACE reads via MiXCR and lists one record per CDR3 protein. The sample contains 210,000 or so distinct CDR3 sequences, around a quarter of which appear only once. The sequencing sample was made of blood, either unsorted or a sorted T cell fraction (not recorded which). These receptors all come from a male donor with ankylosing spondylitis or in good health (not recorded which). CDR3s include the opening cysteine and the closing phenylalanine or tryptophan. Fields, in order: clone size, D gene, J gene, V gene, CDR3 DNA, CDR3 protein. The D gene is left open where the match is weak. Only part of the rows carry a size: once, few, many, or a class if the clone is expanded.

clone size: -
D gene: TRBD2
J gene: TRBJ2-1
V gene: TRBV6-1
CDR3 DNA: TGTGCCAGCACCCCGGGACTAGCGGGAGGGCGCCAGGGCAATGAGCAGTTCTTC
CDR3 protein: CASTPGLAGGRQGNEQFF

clone size: few
D gene: -
J gene: TRBJ2-7
V gene: TRBV20-1
CDR3 DNA: TGCAGTGCTAGAAAGTCTGGAGAGGGCAACGAGCAGTACTTC
CDR3 protein: CSARKSGEGNEQYF

clone size: many
D gene: TRBD2
J gene: TRBJ2-3
V gene: TRBV29-1
CDR3 DNA: TGCAGCGTTCGGACTAGCACCCCTATTGGCGCAGATACGCAGTATTTT
CDR3 protein: CSVRTSTPIGADTQYF

clone size: -
D gene: TRBD1
J gene: TRBJ1-5
V gene: TRBV10-3
CDR3 DNA: TGTGCCACCGGGACAGCAAGTGAGCCCCAGCATTTT
CDR3 protein: CATGTASEPQHF

clone size: -
D gene: -
J gene: TRBJ1-1
V gene: TRBV6-5
CDR3 DNA: TGTGCCAGCAGTTACGTGCTTGGGGACACTGAAGCTTTCTTT
CDR3 protein: CASSYVLGDTEAFF

clone size: -
D gene: -
J gene: TRBJ2-7
V gene: TRBV20-1
CDR3 DNA: TGCAGTGCTAGAGAGCCCCTGAAGGGCTACAGCTACGAGCAGTACTTC
CDR3 protein: CSAREPLKGYSYEQYF

clone size: few
D gene: -
J gene: TRBJ2-5
V gene: TRBV6-5
CDR3 DNA: TGTGCCACCTCGACTCGAGAGACCCAGTACTTC
CDR3 protein: CATSTRETQYF

clone size: many
D gene: -
J gene: TRBJ2-2
V gene: TRBV5-1
CDR3 DNA: TGCGCCAGCAGGGGAGAAGGGCTCAACACCGGGGAGCTGTTTTTT
CDR3 protein: CASRGEGLNTGELFF

clone size: -
D gene: -
J gene: TRBJ2-5
V gene: TRBV4-1
CDR3 DNA: TGCGCCAGCAGCCGGTTGGGGGTCCAAGAGACCCAGTACTTC
CDR3 protein: CASSRLGVQETQYF

clone size: many
D gene: TRBD1
J gene: TRBJ2-3
V gene: TRBV12-3/TRBV12-4
CDR3 DNA: TGTGCCAGCAGTTACAGGACAGGGGCGAGGACAGATACGCAGTATTTT
CDR3 protein: CASSYRTGARTDTQYF

clone size: -
D gene: -
J gene: TRBJ2-1
V gene: TRBV2
CDR3 DNA: TGTGCCAGCAGCCGACTAGTAGTTAACAATGAGCAGTTCTTC
CDR3 protein: CASSRLVVNNEQFF

clone size: few
D gene: TRBD2
J gene: TRBJ2-1
V gene: TRBV20-1
CDR3 DNA: TGCAGTGCTAGACCTGGGGCTAGCGGGAGCAATGAGCAGTTCTTC
CDR3 protein: CSARPGASGSNEQFF

clone size: -
D gene: TRBD2
J gene: TRBJ2-5
V gene: TRBV7-6
CDR3 DNA: TGTGCCAGCAGCCCGAGCGGGAGTGGGGTACAAGAGACCCAGTACTTC
CDR3 protein: CASSPSGSGVQETQYF

clone size: few
D gene: -
J gene: TRBJ2-1
V gene: TRBV21-1
CDR3 DNA: TGTGCCAGCAGCACCGGTTTAGCGGGAGCCTACAATGAGCAGTTCTTC
CDR3 protein: CASSTGLAGAYNEQFF

clone size: once
D gene: TRBD2
J gene: TRBJ2-7
V gene: TRBV29-1
CDR3 DNA: TGCAGCTTAGTAGCGGGCGAGTTTCCCTCCTACGAGCAGTACTTC
CDR3 protein: CSLVAGEFPSYEQYF

clone size: -
D gene: TRBD2
J gene: TRBJ2-7
V gene: TRBV10-3
CDR3 DNA: TGTGCCATCAGTGAGACACTAGCGGGAGACCACGAGCAGTACTTC
CDR3 protein: CAISETLAGDHEQYF

clone size: -
D gene: -
J gene: TRBJ1-1
V gene: TRBV3-1
CDR3 DNA: TGTGCCAGCAGCCCCCGGGAGGGGAGAGCTTTCTTT
CDR3 protein: CASSPREGRAFF

clone size: many
D gene: -
J gene: TRBJ2-4
V gene: TRBV21-1
CDR3 DNA: TGTGCCAGCAGCAAAGAAGGGTATAGGGCCAAAAACATTCAGTACTTC
CDR3 protein: CASSKEGYRAKNIQYF

clone size: many
D gene: -
J gene: TRBJ1-1
V gene: TRBV7-8
CDR3 DNA: TGTGCCAGCTCGCATGCAGGGGTAGGCACTGAAGCTTTCTTT
CDR3 protein: CASSHAGVGTEAFF

clone size: -
D gene: -
J gene: TRBJ2-3
V gene: TRBV14
CDR3 DNA: TGTGCCAGCAGCGAGCTGAGCGGCACAGATACGCAGTATTTT
CDR3 protein: CASSELSGTDTQYF

clone size: -
D gene: -
J gene: TRBJ2-3
V gene: TRBV5-5
CDR3 DNA: TGTGCCAGCAGCTTGTCGTCGGTCGAAGATACGCAGTATTTT
CDR3 protein: CASSLSSVEDTQYF

clone size: -
D gene: -
J gene: TRBJ2-1
V gene: TRBV12-3/TRBV12-4
CDR3 DNA: TGTGCCAGCAATCGTGGCTCCTACAATGAGCAGTTCTTC
CDR3 protein: CASNRGSYNEQFF

clone size: -
D gene: TRBD1
J gene: TRBJ2-5
V gene: TRBV6-5
CDR3 DNA: TGTGCCAGCAGTTACAGGGACAGACAAGAGACCCAGTACTTC
CDR3 protein: CASSYRDRQETQYF

clone size: many
D gene: -
J gene: TRBJ1-4
V gene: TRBV10-3
CDR3 DNA: TGTGCCATCAGTGTTGCAGCGACAGCGACTAATGAAAAACTGTTTTTT
CDR3 protein: CAISVAATATNEKLFF

clone size: many
D gene: TRBD1
J gene: TRBJ2-7
V gene: TRBV9
CDR3 DNA: TGTGCCAGCAGCGTAGCCTCCGGCAGGACAGGGTGGACCTACGAGCAGTACTTC
CDR3 protein: CASSVASGRTGWTYEQYF

clone size: many
D gene: -
J gene: TRBJ1-2
V gene: TRBV11-2
CDR3 DNA: TGTGCCAGCAGCTCGCCGGGTACCTGGCGAAGGTTAGGCTACACCTTC
CDR3 protein: CASSSPGTWRRLGYTF

clone size: many
D gene: -
J gene: TRBJ1-1
V gene: TRBV6-1
CDR3 DNA: TGTGCCAGCAGAAGGGCGCCTGACACTGAAGCTTTCTTT
CDR3 protein: CASRRAPDTEAFF

clone size: -
D gene: -
J gene: TRBJ1-6
V gene: TRBV18
CDR3 DNA: TGTGCCAGCTCCCCGACAGGAGATTCACCCCTCCACTTT
CDR3 protein: CASSPTGDSPLHF

clone size: many
D gene: -
J gene: TRBJ2-5
V gene: TRBV10-3
CDR3 DNA: TGTGCCATCAGCCCGGAGAGGGGAGAGACCCAGTACTTC
CDR3 protein: CAISPERGETQYF

clone size: -
D gene: TRBD2
J gene: TRBJ2-1
V gene: TRBV7-6
CDR3 DNA: TGTGCCAGCAGCTTAGTCGGGCTAGCGGGGACTGGGCAGTTCTTC
CDR3 protein: CASSLVGLAGTGQFF

clone size: -
D gene: -
J gene: TRBJ2-2
V gene: TRBV6-1
CDR3 DNA: TGTGCCAGCAGTGAATTTATAACCGGGGAGCTGTTTTTT
CDR3 protein: CASSEFITGELFF

clone size: -
D gene: TRBD2
J gene: TRBJ2-1
V gene: TRBV5-4
CDR3 DNA: TGTGCCAGCAGCTTGTCGCTAGCGGGAGGACTCAGCTCCTACAATGAGCAGTTCTTC
CDR3 protein: CASSLSLAGGLSSYNEQFF

clone size: few
D gene: -
J gene: TRBJ2-2
V gene: TRBV12-3/TRBV12-4
CDR3 DNA: TGTGCCAGCAGTTTACGGAGACCCGGGGAGCTGTTTTTT
CDR3 protein: CASSLRRPGELFF

clone size: few
D gene: -
J gene: TRBJ2-1
V gene: TRBV7-3
CDR3 DNA: TGTGCCAGCAGCCCGCGAACAGCACCCACCAATGAGCAGTTCTTC
CDR3 protein: CASSPRTAPTNEQFF

clone size: -
D gene: -
J gene: TRBJ2-3
V gene: TRBV20-1
CDR3 DNA: TGCAGTGCTAGAGCAGGTGGGATCCACAGCACAGATACGCAGTATTTT
CDR3 protein: CSARAGGIHSTDTQYF

clone size: many
D gene: -
J gene: TRBJ2-7
V gene: TRBV3-1
CDR3 DNA: TGTGCCAGCAGCCAAGAAGGCCTCACAGACGAGCAGTACTTC
CDR3 protein: CASSQEGLTDEQYF

clone size: -
D gene: -
J gene: TRBJ2-7
V gene: TRBV30
CDR3 DNA: TGTGCCGCCTGGAAGATAGACTTTAGCTCCTACGAGCAGTACTTC
CDR3 protein: CAAWKIDFSSYEQYF

clone size: many
D gene: TRBD1
J gene: TRBJ2-7
V gene: TRBV3-1
CDR3 DNA: TGTGCCAGCAGCCCCGGACAGGTTCTCTCCTACGAGCAGTACTTC
CDR3 protein: CASSPGQVLSYEQYF

clone size: many
D gene: -
J gene: TRBJ2-1
V gene: TRBV12-3/TRBV12-4
CDR3 DNA: TGTGCCAGCAGTTTAGCAGGGATCAATGAGCAGTTCTTC
CDR3 protein: CASSLAGINEQFF

clone size: -
D gene: -
J gene: TRBJ2-1
V gene: TRBV29-1
CDR3 DNA: TGCAGCGTTAGGGGAGGCTACAATGAGCAGTTCTTC
CDR3 protein: CSVRGGYNEQFF